The rows below give T cell receptor beta chains drawn from one sample of a study of T cells in Graves' hyperthyroidism and ophthalmopathy. TCRdb passed the multiplex PCR reads through MiXCR, listing each CDR3 protein once. The table shows 560,000 or so distinct CDR3 sequences, with roughly 50% occurring only once. The source material was peripheral blood or thyroid tissue (not recorded which). These receptors originate from a woman aged 18-29 years with Graves' hyperthyroidism. CDR3s include the opening cysteine and the closing phenylalanine or tryptophan. A D gene is named only where the DNA matches it firmly. Rows may omit the clone size; those that give it use once, few, many or a size class.

clone size | D gene | J gene | V gene | CDR3 protein | CDR3 DNA
. | . | TRBJ1-2 | TRBV25-1 | CASSPVGGGNYGYTF | TGTGCCAGCAGCCCCGTGGGAGGGGGGAACTATGGCTACACCTTC
. | . | TRBJ1-1 | TRBV11-2 | CASSPPGWNTEAFF | TGTGCCAGTAGCCCCCCCGGGTGGAACACTGAAGCTTTCTTT
. | . | TRBJ1-2 | TRBV7-6 | CASSSQGAGGYYGYTF | TGTGCCAGCAGCTCCCAAGGGGCGGGGGGATACTATGGCTACACCTTC
. | . | TRBJ2-2 | TRBV6-1 | CASQLPTGELFF | TGTGCCAGCCAACTCCCCACCGGGGAGCTGTTTTTT
. | . | TRBJ2-7 | TRBV7-2 | CASSSTTGKRDQLYEQYF | TGTGCCAGCAGCTCGACGACAGGAAAGCGGGACCAACTCTACGAGCAGTACTTC
many | TRBD1 | TRBJ1-1 | TRBV7-3 | CASSPRGGGTEAFF | TGTGCCAGCAGCCCCAGGGGGGGAGGCACTGAAGCTTTCTTT
many | TRBD1 | TRBJ1-2 | TRBV25-1 | CASSQVGTGDGYTF | TGTGCCAGCAGCCAAGTCGGGACAGGGGACGGCTACACCTTC
. | . | TRBJ1-2 | TRBV20-1 | CSAPLNKGDGYTF | TGCAGTGCTCCCCTAAACAAGGGGGATGGCTACACCTTC
. | . | TRBJ1-2 | TRBV6-2/TRBV6-3 | CASSYGAAVIYGYTF | TGTGCCAGCAGTTACGGTGCGGCGGTGATTTATGGCTACACCTTC
once | . | TRBJ2-3 | TRBV2 | CASKDTDTQYF | TGTGCCAGCAAGGACACAGATACGCAGTATTTT
few | . | TRBJ2-5 | TRBV10-2 | CASSESSKETQYF | TGCGCCAGCAGTGAGTCGTCGAAAGAGACCCAGTACTTC
. | TRBD2 | TRBJ2-7 | TRBV29-1 | CSVTSGTYEQYF | TGCAGCGTTACTAGCGGTACCTACGAGCAGTACTTC
. | TRBD1 | TRBJ1-1 | TRBV25-1 | CASSARDTDRDSTEAFF | TGTGCCAGCAGTGCTAGAGATACGGACAGGGATTCAACTGAAGCTTTCTTT
few | TRBD1 | TRBJ1-5 | TRBV2 | CASSRGTGGDQPQHF | TGTGCCAGCTCACGCGGGACAGGGGGCGATCAGCCCCAGCATTTT
few | . | TRBJ2-5 | TRBV5-1 | CASSPGSEQETQYF | TGCGCCAGCAGCCCCGGGAGCGAGCAAGAGACCCAGTACTTC
. | TRBD1 | TRBJ1-4 | TRBV2 | CAGQGTDEKLFF | TGTGCCGGCCAGGGGACAGATGAAAAACTGTTTTTT
once | TRBD2 | TRBJ2-5 | TRBV7-6 | CASSCQVGRSGRACETQYF | TGTGCCAGCAGCTGCCAGGTCGGTCGGAGCGGGAGGGCCTGTGAGACCCAGTACTTC
many | TRBD1 | TRBJ1-1 | TRBV5-1 | CASSQGTVNTEAFF | TGCGCCAGCAGCCAAGGGACAGTGAACACTGAAGCTTTCTTT
. | . | TRBJ1-5 | TRBV29-1 | CSLGQATQPQHF | TGCAGTTTAGGGCAGGCGACGCAGCCCCAGCATTTT
. | . | TRBJ2-7 | TRBV24-1 | CATSFRGEQYF | TGTGCCACCAGTTTCCGTGGAGAGCAGTACTTC
. | TRBD1 | TRBJ1-6 | TRBV19 | CASSIVQGNSPLHF | TGTGCCAGTAGTATAGTACAGGGGAATTCACCCCTCCACTTT
many | . | TRBJ1-1 | TRBV10-2 | CATSGSRGAEAFF | TGCGCCACCTCGGGCTCCCGTGGCGCTGAAGCTTTCTTT
. | . | TRBJ1-5 | TRBV24-1 | CATSDRPQHF | TGTGCCACCAGTGATCGGCCCCAGCATTTT
. | TRBD2 | TRBJ2-5 | TRBV25-1 | CASSGWGREEAQYF | TGTGCCAGCAGTGGTTGGGGGCGGGAGGAGGCCCAGTACTTC
. | . | TRBJ1-4 | TRBV19 | CASSQKGGNEKLFF | TGTGCCAGCTCACAGAAGGGAGGGAATGAAAAACTGTTTTTT
. | TRBD2 | TRBJ2-3 | TRBV10-2 | CASESRLAGGHDTQYF | TGCGCCAGCGAATCAAGACTAGCGGGAGGGCATGATACGCAGTATTTT
. | . | TRBJ1-3 | TRBV7-2 | CASRGLGSGNTIYF | TGTGCCAGCAGGGGGCTGGGCTCTGGAAACACCATATATTTT
many | TRBD1 | TRBJ2-2 | TRBV2 | CASSTGATGELFF | TGTGCCAGCAGTACAGGGGCCACCGGGGAGCTGTTTTTT
. | . | TRBJ1-1 | TRBV24-1 | CATGEGRGEAFF | TGTGCCACCGGGGAGGGGCGCGGTGAAGCTTTCTTT
. | TRBD1 | TRBJ1-1 | TRBV10-3 | CAISLDRANTEAFF | TGTGCCATCAGTTTAGACAGGGCGAACACTGAAGCTTTCTTT
. | TRBD1 | TRBJ1-5 | TRBV7-2 | CASTRQGGSGRAQHF | TGTGCCAGCACCAGACAGGGGGGTAGCGGGAGGGCCCAGCATTTT
. | TRBD1 | TRBJ2-5 | TRBV12-3/TRBV12-4 | CVSSWDRQETQYF | TGTGTCAGCAGTTGGGACAGACAAGAGACCCAGTACTTC
many | . | TRBJ1-1 | TRBV7-9 | CASSTPMNTEAFF | TGTGCCAGCAGCACACCGATGAACACTGAAGCTTTCTTT
. | . | TRBJ2-7 | TRBV20-1 | CSAREGSHSYEQYF | TGCAGTGCTAGAGAGGGGTCTCACTCCTACGAGCAGTACTTC
few | . | TRBJ1-6 | TRBV9 | CASSADSEFYNSPLHF | TGTGCCAGCAGCGCGGACAGTGAATTCTATAATTCACCCCTCCACTTT
many | TRBD1 | TRBJ2-5 | TRBV19 | CASRDRRETQYF | TGTGCCAGTCGGGACAGAAGGGAGACCCAGTACTTC
. | . | TRBJ1-2 | TRBV29-1 | CSVDEIGDRYGYTF | TGCAGCGTTGACGAGATCGGGGATAGGTATGGCTACACCTTC
. | . | TRBJ1-5 | TRBV19 | CASSIGAENQPQHF | TGTGCCAGTAGTATCGGGGCAGAGAATCAGCCCCAGCATTTT
many | TRBD2 | TRBJ2-5 | TRBV7-3 | CASSIAGGPETQYF | TGTGCCAGCTCTATAGCGGGAGGGCCTGAGACCCAGTACTTC
. | TRBD1 | TRBJ2-7 | TRBV12-3/TRBV12-4 | CASSFPSRTDRLYEQYF | TGTGCCAGCAGTTTCCCTAGTCGCACGGACAGGTTGTACGAGCAGTACTTC
. | . | TRBJ1-2 | TRBV29-1 | CSRDRFYGYTF | TGCAGCAGAGACAGGTTCTATGGCTACACCTTC